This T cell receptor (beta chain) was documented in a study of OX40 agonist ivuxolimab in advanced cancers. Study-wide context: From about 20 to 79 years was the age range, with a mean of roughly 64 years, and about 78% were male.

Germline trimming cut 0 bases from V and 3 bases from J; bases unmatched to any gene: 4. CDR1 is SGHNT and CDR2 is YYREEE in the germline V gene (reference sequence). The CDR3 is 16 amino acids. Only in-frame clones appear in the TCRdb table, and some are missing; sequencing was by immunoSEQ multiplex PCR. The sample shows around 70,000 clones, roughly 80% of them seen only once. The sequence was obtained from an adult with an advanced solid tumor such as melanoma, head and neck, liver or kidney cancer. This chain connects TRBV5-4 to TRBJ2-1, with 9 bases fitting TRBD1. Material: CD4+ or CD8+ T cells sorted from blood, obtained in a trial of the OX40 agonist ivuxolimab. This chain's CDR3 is CASSLGGQGIYNEQFF. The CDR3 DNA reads TGTGCCAGCAGCTTGGGGGGACAGGGTATCTACAATGAGCAGTTCTTC.